Listed here is a single TCR beta chain. A read error may produce the germline difference seen at one junction end. The assay was immunoSEQ multiplex PCR, and TCRdb's table has in-frame clones only and misses some. Of hundreds of thousands of clones in the sample, 60% to 75% are singletons; the top ten hold around 2%. The data derive from a study of shared clonotypes between healthy human individuals. The sequencing input was memory CD4+ T cells sorted from blood. The subset here: CD45RA-negative fraction. The receptor's source is a woman in her thirties in good health.

The DNA for the CDR3 is TGTGCCACCAGCCGAGACAGGGGGTATCAGCCCCAGCATTTT. Translating gives CATSRDRGYQPQHF. The chain couples TRBV15 to TRBJ1-5, with TRBD1 matching over 9 bases. The germline gives CDR1 LNHNV, CDR2 YYDKDF (reference sequence). This CDR3 contains 14 residues.